This passage covers 30 T cell receptor beta chains from one sample sequenced in a study of shared clonotypes between healthy human individuals (dated by TCRdb to 2019 to 2021). Library preparation used the immunoSEQ multiplex PCR assay. TCRdb limited this immuneACCESS table to in-frame rearrangements with V and J called. A share of clones is missing; checked studies link under half to unresolved V genes, and the rest is unexplained. Counted in this sample were about 500,000 clones; more than 70% of them appeared once. Approximately 12% of the sample comes from the top ten. The sample comprised PBMCs. These receptors were obtained from a woman aged 40 to 50 in good health. Some clones in this sample may be carry-over from other donors' samples.

This chain links TRBV9 with TRBJ2-5; D tentatively fits TRBD1 or TRBD2 (5 bases each). Germline CDR1 is SGDLS and CDR2 is YYNGEE. Trimming stripped 3 bases from V and 3 bases from J, with 12 bases between. The CDR3 runs to 14 residues. The CDR3 sequence: CASSDRDQKETQYF. The CDR3 DNA is TGTGCCAGCAGCGACCGGGACCAAAAAGAGACCCAGTACTTC.

This clone was seen repeatedly, ten times or more. This same CDR3 is encoded by further DNA sequences in the sample. This chain uses TRBV5-1 with TRBJ2-7, with no clear D. V was pared by 0 bases and J by 4 bases, with 11 bases between. CDR1 and CDR2 from the germline V gene are SGHRS and YFSETQ. The CDR3 extends over 14 amino acids. The CDR3, as DNA: TGCGCCAGCAGCTTGGCGGCCACAGCTTACGAGCAGTACTTC. Amino acid sequence: CASSLAATAYEQYF.

The chain links TRBV25-1 to TRBJ2-5; D remains unclear. Trimming took off 4 bases at V and 5 bases at J, with 17 bases between the two ends. The germline V gene has CDR1 MGHDK and CDR2 SYGVNS. The CDR3 extends over 15 amino acids. CDR3: CASSAWADDGETQYF. DNA for the CDR3: TGTGCCAGCAGTGCCTGGGCGGACGACGGTGAGACCCAGTACTTC.

This clone was detected ten times or more. The same CDR3 also results from other DNA sequences found in this sample. This chain uses TRBV11-3 with TRBJ2-7; D is tentatively TRBD1 or TRBD2 (5 bases each). The CDR3 is 13 residues long. Trimming left V 9 bases short and J 3 bases short, with 15 bases between. CDR1 and CDR2 from the germline V gene are SGHNT and YENEEA. CDR3 region: CARIQGVNYEQYF. Written as DNA, the CDR3 is TGTGCCAGGATCCAGGGAGTGAACTACGAGCAGTACTTC.

The chain uses TRBV7-9 and TRBJ1-2; TRBD1 aligns across 8 bases. The CDR3 spans 13 residues. The junction had 4 bases not matched to a gene; V was cut back by 4 bases and J by 6 bases. Germline-derived CDR1 and CDR2 are SEHNR and FQNEAQ (reference sequence). As DNA, the CDR3 is TGTGCCAGCAGCTCACAGGGGGGAGATGGCTACACCTTC. This translates into CASSSQGGDGYTF.

In its sample, this clone was seen a few times. The chain has TRBV14 and TRBJ1-2, with 9 bases lining up with TRBD1. The junction had 14 bases not matched to a gene; V was cut back by 1 base and J by 2 bases. The CDR3 loop spans 19 amino acids. CDR1 is SGHDN, CDR2 FVKESK, per germline. Here the CDR3 DNA reads TGTGCCAGCAGCCAAGCGGACCGAACAGGGGGCCCGCTCAACTATGGCTACACCTTC. It is translated as CASSQADRTGGPLNYGYTF.

On this clone itself: The likely explanation is a read error, given a far larger clone one base away. The J gene is TRBJ2-5, the V gene TRBV6-5; the match to TRBD1 covers 9 bases. The DNA end is a closer match to TRBJ2-7, so the J assignment may be wrong. Germline V CDR1 and CDR2: MNHEY, SVGAGI. The CDR3 spans 16 residues. CDR3: CASSYSPGTGIDEQYF. The CDR3 coding sequence is TGTGCCAGCAGTTACTCTCCCGGGACAGGGATTGACGAGCAGTACTTC.

Details on this clone: A far larger clone lies a single base away; this is likely a read error. The sample holds other DNA sequences that translate to the same CDR3. J is TRBJ1-1 and V is TRBV4-1; D unclear. Germline-derived CDR1 and CDR2 are MGHRA and YSYEKL. The CDR3 totals 12 residues. Written as DNA, the CDR3 is TGCGCCAGCAGCCTCCCCGGCACTGAAGCTTTTTTT. Residues: CASSLPGTEAFF.

This clone came up many times. The chain joins TRBV28 to TRBJ1-2; possibly TRBD1 for D (5 bases). The CDR3 runs 13 residues. Germline-derived CDR1 and CDR2 are MDHEN and SYDVKM. The V end lost 6 bases, the J end lost 5 bases, and 13 bases lay between the germline ends. The CDR3 DNA is TGTGCCAGCAGAAGCTCGGGACTTTATGGCTACACCTTC. Protein product: CASRSSGLYGYTF.

This clone came up once. The V and J genes are TRBV7-2 and TRBJ2-3; D gene unclear. CDR1 is SGHTA, CDR2 FQGNSA, per germline. CDR3 length: 12 residues. V shed 4 bases and J shed 5 bases, with 7 bases lying between them. CDR3 in DNA: TGTGCCAGCAGCTCCTATCAAGATACGCAGTATTTT. This gives the protein CASSSYQDTQYF.

The chain carries TRBV18 and TRBJ2-1, with a weak D call TRBD2 (6 bases). Trimming took off 4 bases at V and 0 bases at J, with 10 bases between the two ends. This CDR3 has 15 residues. CDR1 is KGHSH, CDR2 LQKENI, per germline. Here the CDR3 reads CASSRWDSSYNEQFF. The CDR3 DNA is TGTGCCAGCTCACGCTGGGACTCCTCCTACAATGAGCAGTTCTTC. The entire variable domain, with the rest obtained from reference TRBV18 and TRBJ2-1, is as follows: NAGVMQNPRHLVRRRGQEARLRCSPMKGHSHVYWYRQLPEEGLKFMVYLQKENIIDESGMPKERFSAEFPKEGPSILRIQQVVRGDSAAYFCASSRWDSSYNEQFFGPGTRLTVL.

This clone was observed many times. This sequence joins TRBV15 and TRBJ2-7; 7 bases align to TRBD1. The CDR3 spans 17 residues. Per the germline V gene, CDR1 is LNHNV and CDR2 is YYDKDF (reference sequence). V trimming: 0 bases; J trimming: 2 bases; junction bases outside the gene matches: 10. The CDR3 DNA sequence: TGTGCCACCAGCAGAGATCGGCTGACAGGGAATACCTACGAGCAGTACTTC. It translates to CATSRDRLTGNTYEQYF.

Only a few counts were recorded for this clone. This chain connects TRBV28 to TRBJ2-7; D gene uncertain. The V gene lost 6 bases and the J gene lost 10 bases, with 25 bases spanning the gap. CDR1 is MDHEN, CDR2 SYDVKM, per germline. The CDR3 consists of 15 residues. CDR3 bases: TGTGCCAGCAGCACGGGCCCGTTCACGGTTCCGGACCAGTACTTC. It specifies CASSTGPFTVPDQYF.

Worth noting for this clone: A read error is possible here, since a much larger clone lies one base away. The V call is TRBV6-1, the J call TRBJ2-7; 12 bases agree with TRBD1. Germline V CDR1 and CDR2: MNHNS, SASEGT. V dropped 6 bases and J dropped 2; count of bases not matched to a gene: 2. The CDR3 extends over 14 amino acids. The DNA for the CDR3 is TGTGCCAGCAGGGGGACAGGGGGCCCCTACGAGCAGTACTTC. Encoded protein: CASRGTGGPYEQYF.

This sequence joins TRBV28 and TRBJ1-2; the D gene is possibly TRBD1 (6 bases). Germline lookup yields CDR1 MDHEN and CDR2 SYDVKM. The CDR3 runs to 13 residues. V shed 6 bases and J shed 2 bases, with 10 bases lying between them. In nucleotides, the CDR3 is TGTGCCAGCAGAACCACAGGGAACTATGGCTACACCTTC. This encodes CASRTTGNYGYTF.

The chain uses TRBV18 and TRBJ2-7, with a possible D match to TRBD1 (5 bases). Trimming stripped 3 bases from V and 0 bases from J, with 15 bases between. The CDR3 runs to 16 residues. Per the germline V gene, CDR1 is KGHSH and CDR2 is LQKENI. CDR3 sequence: CASSPGQGESSYEQYF. CDR3 sequence (DNA): TGTGCCAGCTCACCCGGGCAGGGCGAGAGCTCCTACGAGCAGTACTTC.

J is TRBJ2-5 and V is TRBV7-3, with 7 bases identical to TRBD1. V lost 5 bases, J lost 5 bases, and 11 bases stayed unmatched. This CDR3 has 15 residues. From germline, CDR1 is SGHTA and CDR2 FQGTGA. The CDR3 nucleotides read TGTGCCAGCAGCCCGGGACAGCTTGGCGGGGAGACCCAGTACTTC. Its protein product is CASSPGQLGGETQYF.

The chain combines TRBV7-3 with TRBJ2-3; 11 bases match TRBD2. Per the germline V gene, CDR1 is SGHTA and CDR2 is FQGTGA. The V gene end was trimmed by 5 bases and the J gene end by 2 bases; junction bases not matched to a gene: 6. The CDR3 covers 16 residues. CDR3 nucleotides: TGTGCCAGCAGCCCGGGACTAGCGGAGGACACAGATACGCAGTATTTT. Encoded protein: CASSPGLAEDTDTQYF.

In regard to this clone: A single base is all that separates this from a far larger clone, so a read error is likely. Additional DNA sequences in this sample encode the identical CDR3. V usage is TRBV4-3 and J usage is TRBJ2-2; the D gene is possibly TRBD2 (5 bases). The germline CDR1 and CDR2 sequences are LGHNA and YSLEER. CDR3 length: 15 residues. CDR3 residues: CASSHLIGDTGELFF. The CDR3, as DNA: TGCGCCAGCAGCCACCTAATAGGAGACACCGGGGAGCTGTTTTTC.

A note on this clone: A much larger clone lies one base from this, so it may be a read error. The same CDR3 can be traced to other DNA sequences in this sample. The chain recombines TRBV20-1 with TRBJ2-7, with D unresolved. This CDR3 region has 11 residues. CDR1 DFQATT and CDR2 SNEGSKA come from the germline V gene (reference sequence). Deletions cut 6 bases from V and 0 bases from J, with 6 bases between. In DNA form, the CDR3 reads TGCAGTGCGCGAGACTCCTACGAGCAGTACTTC. This gives the protein CSARDSYEQYF.

The chain links TRBV10-2 to TRBJ2-7; the D gene is possibly TRBD2 (5 bases). This CDR3 has 13 residues. Trimming cost V 4 bases and J 3 bases, with 10 bases left between them. Germline V CDR1 and CDR2: WSHSY, SAAADI. The DNA of the CDR3 is TGCGCCAGCAGTGCGAAACTAGTCTACGAGCAGTACTTC. As protein: CASSAKLVYEQYF.

V and J are TRBV5-1 and TRBJ2-1; D remains unclear. This CDR3 is built from 16 residues. Germline CDR1 is SGHRS and CDR2 is YFSETQ. V was trimmed by 4 bases and J by 4 bases, leaving 18 bases between them. The CDR3 spells CASSPVPEIGYNEQFF. CDR3 bases: TGCGCCAGCAGCCCTGTCCCGGAGATTGGTTACAATGAGCAGTTCTTC.

In regard to this clone: This is likely an artifact of a read error, given a far larger clone one base away. This CDR3 is also generated by other DNA sequences in the sample. The chain joins TRBV14 to TRBJ2-1; 10 nucleotides match TRBD2. Per the germline V gene, CDR1 is SGHDN and CDR2 is FVKESK. The CDR3 length is 16 residues. In DNA, the CDR3 is TGCGCCAGCAGCCGGGATAGCGGGAGGTGGATCGATGAGCAGTTCTTC. Protein product: CASSRDSGRWIDEQFF.

V usage is TRBV10-3 and J usage is TRBJ1-2; TRBD1 matches 7 bases. V was pared by 6 bases and J by 4 bases, with 8 bases of the junction left unmatched. From germline, CDR1 is ENHRY and CDR2 SYGVKD. This CDR3 comprises 14 residues. The CDR3 region is CAISSGGQFYGYTF. The CDR3, as DNA: TGTGCCATCAGCTCAGGGGGACAATTCTATGGCTACACCTTC.

The rearrangement joins TRBV29-1 to TRBJ1-1, with D possibly TRBD1 on 6 matching bases. The ends were cut back, 3 bases at V and 2 bases at J, with 13 bases in the middle. Germline CDR1 reads SQVTM; CDR2 reads ANQGSEA. The CDR3 loop spans 14 amino acids. CDR3 DNA: TGCAGCGTTGATGAGACAGGCCCCAACACTGAAGCTTTCTTT. Its protein is CSVDETGPNTEAFF.

The chain links TRBV30 to TRBJ2-7; perhaps TRBD2 as D (6 bases). V was pared by 3 bases and J by 7 bases, with 19 bases between. Germline CDR1 reads GTSNPN; CDR2 reads SVGIG (reference sequence). The CDR3 length is 14 residues. In nucleotides, the CDR3 is TGTGCCTGGAGACAGGCCTACGGGGGTTCGGAGCAGTACTTC. Translation gives CAWRQAYGGSEQYF.

The genes are TRBV15 and TRBJ2-2; D is undetermined. Germline CDR1 is LNHNV and CDR2 is YYDKDF (reference sequence). The CDR3 has 14 amino acids. The V gene lost 5 bases and the J gene lost 3 bases, with 10 bases spanning the gap. CDR3 DNA: TGTGCCACCAGCCCTGGTCCCTACACCGGGGAGCTGTTTTTT. This codes for CATSPGPYTGELFF.

On this clone: A far bigger clonotype differs at one base, so this is likely a read error. The J gene is TRBJ2-6, the V gene TRBV29-1; D gene unclear. With 4 bases removed from V and 0 bases from J, the gap between germline ends came to 7 bases. The germline CDR1 and CDR2 sequences are SQVTM and ANQGSEA. This CDR3 region has 14 residues. The CDR3 DNA is TGCAGCGTTGCCTCTGGCTCTGGGGCCAACGTCCTGACTTTC. It is translated as CSVASGSGANVLTF.

The J gene is TRBJ2-2, the V gene TRBV4-2, with D unresolved. V dropped 1 base and J dropped 4 bases, with 7 bases sitting between them. This CDR3 has 14 residues. The germline gives CDR1 LGHNA, CDR2 YNFKEQ. For the CDR3, the DNA is TGTGCCAGCAGCCAAGTTGGTAGCACCGGGGAGCTGTTTTTT. Translated, it gives CASSQVGSTGELFF.

The CDR3 nucleotides read TGTGCCACCTCTTCGGGACTGGCCCCTTCTGAGCAGTTCTTC. Protein sequence: CATSSGLAPSEQFF. V usage is TRBV28 and J usage is TRBJ2-1; D may be TRBD2 (6 bases). V was shortened by 10 bases and J by 9 bases, with 22 bases between the two germline ends. This CDR3 has 14 residues. Germline V gene data show CDR1 as MDHEN and CDR2 as SYDVKM.